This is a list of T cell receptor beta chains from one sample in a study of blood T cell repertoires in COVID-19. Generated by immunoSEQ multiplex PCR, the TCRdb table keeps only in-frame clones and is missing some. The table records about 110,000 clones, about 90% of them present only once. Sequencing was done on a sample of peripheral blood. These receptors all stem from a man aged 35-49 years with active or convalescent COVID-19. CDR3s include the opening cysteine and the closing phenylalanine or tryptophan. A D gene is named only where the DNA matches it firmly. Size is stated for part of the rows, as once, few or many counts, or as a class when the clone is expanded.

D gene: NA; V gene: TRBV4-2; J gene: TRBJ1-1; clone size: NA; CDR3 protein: CASSQDRGGGTEAFF; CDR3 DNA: TGTGCCAGCAGCCAAGATAGGGGTGGGGGGACTGAAGCTTTCTTT
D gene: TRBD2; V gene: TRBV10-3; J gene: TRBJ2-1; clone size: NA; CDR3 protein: CAISTSGRDYNEQFF; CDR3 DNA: TGTGCCATTTCGACTAGCGGGAGGGACTACAATGAGCAGTTCTTC
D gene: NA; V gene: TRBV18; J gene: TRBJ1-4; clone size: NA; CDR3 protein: CASSPVAGLKEKLFF; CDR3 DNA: TGTGCCAGCTCACCCGTGGCGGGTTTGAAGGAAAAACTGTTTTTT
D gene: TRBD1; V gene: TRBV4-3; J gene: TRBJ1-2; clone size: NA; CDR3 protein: CASSQDLTTGGDYGYTF; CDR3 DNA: TGCGCCAGCAGCCAAGACCTTACAACAGGGGGGGATTATGGCTACACCTTC
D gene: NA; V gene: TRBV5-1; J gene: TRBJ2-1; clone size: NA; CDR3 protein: CASSLGGAGNEQFF; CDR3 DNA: TGCGCCAGCAGCTTGGGGGGCGCCGGCAATGAGCAGTTCTTC
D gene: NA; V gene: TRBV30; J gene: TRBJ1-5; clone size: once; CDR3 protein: CAWSIQYSNQPQHF; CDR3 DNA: TGTGCCTGGAGTATCCAGTATAGCAATCAGCCCCAGCATTTT
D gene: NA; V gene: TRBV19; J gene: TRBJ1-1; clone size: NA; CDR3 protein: CASSGTRAFF; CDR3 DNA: TGTGCCAGTAGCGGGACAAGAGCTTTCTTT
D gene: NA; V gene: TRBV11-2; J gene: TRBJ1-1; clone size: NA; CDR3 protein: CASSPWQGLAFF; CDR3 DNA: TGTGCCAGCAGCCCTTGGCAGGGCCTCGCTTTCTTT
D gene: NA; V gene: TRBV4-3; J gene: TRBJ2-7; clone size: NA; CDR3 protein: CASSQGTGYYEQYF; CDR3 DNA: TGCGCCAGCAGCCAAGGTACAGGGTACTACGAGCAGTACTTC
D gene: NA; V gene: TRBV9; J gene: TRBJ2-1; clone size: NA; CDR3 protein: CASSVDPGSYNEQFF; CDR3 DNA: TGTGCCAGCAGCGTAGATCCGGGATCCTACAATGAGCAGTTCTTC
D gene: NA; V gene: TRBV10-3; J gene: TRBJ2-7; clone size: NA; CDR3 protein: CAISESPYEQYF; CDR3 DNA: TGTGCCATCAGTGAGAGCCCCTACGAGCAGTACTTC
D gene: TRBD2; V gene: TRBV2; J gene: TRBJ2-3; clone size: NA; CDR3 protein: CASSEGTSLADTQYF; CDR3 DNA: TGTGCCAGCAGTGAGGGGACTAGTCTGGCAGATACGCAGTATTTT
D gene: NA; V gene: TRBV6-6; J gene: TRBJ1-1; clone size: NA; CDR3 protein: CASSDPIQVGTEAFF; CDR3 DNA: TGTGCCAGCAGTGACCCCATACAGGTGGGGACTGAAGCTTTCTTT
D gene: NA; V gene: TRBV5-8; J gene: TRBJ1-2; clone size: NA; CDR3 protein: CASSLIDAAGYTF; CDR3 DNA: TGTGCCAGCAGCTTGATTGATGCGGCCGGCTACACCTTC
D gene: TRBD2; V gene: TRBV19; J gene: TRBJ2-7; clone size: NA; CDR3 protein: CASSGIAGGPYEQYF; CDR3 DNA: TGTGCCAGTAGTGGGATAGCGGGAGGGCCCTACGAGCAGTACTTC
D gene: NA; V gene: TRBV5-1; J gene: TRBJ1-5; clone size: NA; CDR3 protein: CASSPDDAAGQPQHF; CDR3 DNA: TGCGCCAGCAGCCCCGACGATGCAGCGGGCCAGCCCCAGCATTTT
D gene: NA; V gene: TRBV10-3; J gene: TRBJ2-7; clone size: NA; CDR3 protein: CAISQESGSYEQYF; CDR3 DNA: TGTGCCATTTCCCAAGAGAGCGGCTCCTACGAGCAGTACTTC
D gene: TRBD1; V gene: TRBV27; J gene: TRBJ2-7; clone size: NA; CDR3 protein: CASSSGTGGDRYEQYF; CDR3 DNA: TGTGCCAGCAGTTCGGGGACAGGGGGCGATCGGTACGAGCAGTACTTC
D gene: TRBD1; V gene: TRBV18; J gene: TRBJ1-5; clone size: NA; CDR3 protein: CASSPSTGISNQPQHF; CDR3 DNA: TGTGCCAGCTCACCCTCGACAGGGATCAGCAATCAGCCCCAGCATTTT
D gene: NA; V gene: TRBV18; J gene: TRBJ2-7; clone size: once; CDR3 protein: CASSPPSTEQYF; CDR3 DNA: TGTGCCAGCTCGCCTCCCAGTACCGAGCAGTACTTC
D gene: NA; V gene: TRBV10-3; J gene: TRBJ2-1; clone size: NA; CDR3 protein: CAITSSGQASYNEQFF; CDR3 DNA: TGTGCCATCACTTCGAGCGGGCAGGCTTCCTACAATGAGCAGTTCTTC
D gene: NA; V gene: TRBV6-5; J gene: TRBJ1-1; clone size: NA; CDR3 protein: CASRNSLGGTEAFF; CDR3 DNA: TGTGCCAGCAGAAACTCTCTGGGGGGCACTGAAGCTTTCTTT
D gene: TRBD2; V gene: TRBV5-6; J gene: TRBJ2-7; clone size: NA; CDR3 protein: CASSGRDYSYEQYF; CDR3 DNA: TGTGCCAGCAGCGGCCGGGACTACTCCTACGAGCAGTACTTC
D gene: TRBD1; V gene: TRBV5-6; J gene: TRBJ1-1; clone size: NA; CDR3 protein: CASSRGQGNTEAFF; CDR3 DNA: TGTGCCAGCAGCCGGGGACAGGGGAACACTGAAGCTTTCTTT
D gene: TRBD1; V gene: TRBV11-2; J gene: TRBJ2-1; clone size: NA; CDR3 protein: CASSMRTGIVNEQFF; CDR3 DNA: TGTGCCAGCAGCATGCGGACAGGAATAGTTAATGAGCAGTTCTTC
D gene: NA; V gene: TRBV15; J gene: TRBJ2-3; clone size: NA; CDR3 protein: CATSRDRGLADTQYF; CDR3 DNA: TGTGCCACCAGCAGAGATCGGGGTCTAGCAGATACGCAGTATTTT
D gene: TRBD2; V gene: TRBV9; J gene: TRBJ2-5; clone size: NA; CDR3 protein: CASSERTSSGRGETQYF; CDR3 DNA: TGTGCCAGCAGCGAGAGAACCTCTAGCGGGAGAGGAGAGACCCAGTACTTC
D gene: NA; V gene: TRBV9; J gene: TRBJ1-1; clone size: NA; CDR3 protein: CASSVGDRGTTEAFF; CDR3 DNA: TGTGCCAGCAGCGTAGGGGACCGGGGGACCACTGAAGCTTTCTTT
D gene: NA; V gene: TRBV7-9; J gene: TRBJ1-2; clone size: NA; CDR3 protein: CASSLAATAYGYTF; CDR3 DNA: TGTGCCAGCAGCTTAGCAGCGACAGCATATGGCTACACCTTC
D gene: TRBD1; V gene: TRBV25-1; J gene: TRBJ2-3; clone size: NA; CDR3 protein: CASSRKQGGTDTQYF; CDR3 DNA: TGTGCCAGCAGTCGGAAACAGGGGGGCACAGATACGCAGTATTTT
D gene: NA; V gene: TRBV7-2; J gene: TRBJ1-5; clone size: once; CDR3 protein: CASSLFQGNQPQHF; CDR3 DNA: TGTGCCAGCAGCTTATTTCAGGGAAATCAGCCCCAGCATTTT
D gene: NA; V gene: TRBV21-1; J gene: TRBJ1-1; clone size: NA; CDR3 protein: CASSKERGCAFF; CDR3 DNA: TGTGCCAGCAGCAAAGAGAGAGGGTGCGCTTTCTTT
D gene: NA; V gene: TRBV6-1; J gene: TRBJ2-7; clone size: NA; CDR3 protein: CASSEARVTEQYF; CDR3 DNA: TGTGCCAGCAGTGAAGCGCGAGTTACCGAGCAGTACTTC
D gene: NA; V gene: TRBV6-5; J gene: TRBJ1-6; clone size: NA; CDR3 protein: CASRGGSSPLHF; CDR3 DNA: TGTGCCAGCAGGGGCGGGTCTTCACCCCTCCACTTT
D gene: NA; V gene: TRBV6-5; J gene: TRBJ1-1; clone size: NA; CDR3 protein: CASTKGLTGRAFF; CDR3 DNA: TGTGCCAGCACCAAAGGCCTGACAGGACGGGCTTTCTTT
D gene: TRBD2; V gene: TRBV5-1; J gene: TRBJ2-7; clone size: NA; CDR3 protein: CASSPGTSGMGEQYF; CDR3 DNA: TGCGCCAGCAGCCCCGGGACTAGCGGGATGGGGGAGCAGTACTTC
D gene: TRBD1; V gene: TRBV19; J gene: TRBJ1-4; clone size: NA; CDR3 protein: CASSLQGNYEKLFF; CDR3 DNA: TGTGCCAGTAGTCTACAGGGGAATTATGAAAAACTGTTTTTT
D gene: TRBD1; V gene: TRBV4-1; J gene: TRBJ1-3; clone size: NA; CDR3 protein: CASSQDSTGGRNTIYF; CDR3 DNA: TGCGCCAGCAGCCAAGATAGCACAGGGGGGAGAAACACCATATATTTT
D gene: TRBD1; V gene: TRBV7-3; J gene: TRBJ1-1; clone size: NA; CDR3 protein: CASSKKDRATEAFF; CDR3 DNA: TGTGCCAGCAGCAAGAAGGACAGGGCCACTGAAGCTTTCTTT
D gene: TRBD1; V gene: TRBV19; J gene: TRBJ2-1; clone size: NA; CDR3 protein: CASSPDRGDNEQFF; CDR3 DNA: TGTGCCAGTAGTCCCGACAGGGGGGACAATGAGCAGTTCTTC
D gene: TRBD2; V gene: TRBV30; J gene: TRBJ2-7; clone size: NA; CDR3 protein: CAWRHTATLSLKREVYEQYF; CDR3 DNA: TGTGCCTGGAGGCACACTGCAACTTTGTCCCTCAAGCGGGAGGTATACGAGCAGTACTTC
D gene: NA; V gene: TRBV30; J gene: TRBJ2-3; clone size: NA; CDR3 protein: CAWARIASTDTQYF; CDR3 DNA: TGTGCCTGGGCTAGGATCGCCAGCACAGATACGCAGTATTTT
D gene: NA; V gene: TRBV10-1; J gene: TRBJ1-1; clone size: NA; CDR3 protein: CASSEASRGPNTEAFF; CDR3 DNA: TGCGCCAGCAGTGAGGCGTCGAGAGGGCCGAACACTGAAGCTTTCTTT
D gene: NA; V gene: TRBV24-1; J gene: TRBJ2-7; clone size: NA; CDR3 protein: CATSGLGLGNEQYF; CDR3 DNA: TGTGCCACCAGTGGGTTGGGACTCGGAAACGAGCAGTACTTC
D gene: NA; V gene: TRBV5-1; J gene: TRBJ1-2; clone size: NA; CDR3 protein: CASTPTAGGYGYTF; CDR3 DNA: TGCGCCAGCACTCCCACTGCGGGGGGCTATGGCTACACCTTC
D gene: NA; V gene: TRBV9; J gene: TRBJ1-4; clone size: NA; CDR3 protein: CASSPRHDGKLFF; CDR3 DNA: TGTGCCAGCAGCCCGAGACATGATGGAAAACTGTTTTTT
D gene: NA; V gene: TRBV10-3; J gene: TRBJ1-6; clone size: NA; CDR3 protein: CATGNNTYNSPLHF; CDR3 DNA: TGTGCCACGGGAAACAATACCTATAATTCACCCCTCCACTTT
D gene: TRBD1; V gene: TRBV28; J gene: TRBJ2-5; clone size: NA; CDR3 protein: CATMRADRGSWETQYF; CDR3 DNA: TGTGCCACCATGAGAGCGGACAGGGGTTCGTGGGAGACCCAGTACTTC
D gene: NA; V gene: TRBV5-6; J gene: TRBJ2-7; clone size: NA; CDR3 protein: CASSLWQNLRWRGDEQYF; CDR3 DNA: TGTGCCAGCAGCTTGTGGCAAAATCTCCGGTGGCGGGGAGACGAGCAGTACTTC
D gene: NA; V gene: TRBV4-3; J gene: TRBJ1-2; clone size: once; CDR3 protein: CASSQVAWEVNYGYTF; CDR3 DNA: TGCGCCAGCAGCCAAGTAGCATGGGAGGTTAACTATGGCTACACCTTC
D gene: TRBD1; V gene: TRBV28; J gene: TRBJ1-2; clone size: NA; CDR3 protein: CASSTRTGINYGYTF; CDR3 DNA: TGTGCCAGCAGTACCAGGACAGGCATTAACTATGGCTACACCTTC
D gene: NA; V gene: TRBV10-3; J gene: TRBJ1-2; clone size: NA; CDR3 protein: CAISEMKTSRPGYTF; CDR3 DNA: TGTGCCATCAGTGAGATGAAGACTTCGCGGCCGGGCTACACCTTC
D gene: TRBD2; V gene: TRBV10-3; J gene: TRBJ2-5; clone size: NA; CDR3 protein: CAISEMTSGQETQYF; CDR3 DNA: TGTGCCATCAGTGAGATGACTAGCGGCCAAGAGACCCAGTACTTC
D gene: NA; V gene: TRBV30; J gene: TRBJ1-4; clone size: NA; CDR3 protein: CAWTGSYAEKLFF; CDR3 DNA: TGTGCCTGGACCGGGTCCTACGCTGAAAAACTGTTTTTT
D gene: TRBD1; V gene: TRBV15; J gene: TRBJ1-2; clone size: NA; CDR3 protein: CATSWDSLYGYTF; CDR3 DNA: TGTGCCACCAGCTGGGACAGCTTATATGGCTACACCTTC
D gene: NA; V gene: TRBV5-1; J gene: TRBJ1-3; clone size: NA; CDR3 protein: CASSSTGPDSGNTIYF; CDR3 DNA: TGCGCCAGCAGCTCCACCGGGCCGGACAGTGGAAACACCATATATTTT
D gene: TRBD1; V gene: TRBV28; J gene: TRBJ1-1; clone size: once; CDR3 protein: CASSDGTGDPEAFF; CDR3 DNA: TGTGCCAGCAGTGATGGGACAGGGGATCCTGAAGCTTTCTTT
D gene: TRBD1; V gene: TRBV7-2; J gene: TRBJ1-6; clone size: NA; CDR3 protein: CASSLADRDAAPLHF; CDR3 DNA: TGTGCCAGCAGCTTAGCGGACAGGGACGCGGCACCCCTCCACTTT
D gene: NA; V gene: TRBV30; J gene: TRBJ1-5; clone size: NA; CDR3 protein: CAWSSTGLHQPQHF; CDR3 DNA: TGTGCCTGGAGTTCGACTGGACTTCATCAGCCCCAGCATTTT